Each of the 12 T cell receptor beta chains below was sequenced from the same sample in a study of blood T cell repertoires in COVID-19. Clones were sequenced by immunoSEQ multiplex PCR, and TCRdb holds only the in-frame ones, with some missing. This sample has some 110,000 clones; around 85% occur once, and the top ten carry roughly 8%. Material: peripheral blood. These receptors were obtained from a man between 65 and 80 years old who had recovered from COVID-19.

This chain links TRBV2 with TRBJ1-2, with no clear D. V lost 11 bases, J lost 1 base, and 11 bases lay in between. Germline-derived CDR1 and CDR2 are SNHLY and FYNNEI. The CDR3 spans 12 residues. The CDR3 DNA reads TGTGCCGGCTCGACAATTAACTATGGCTACACCTTC. It is translated as CAGSTINYGYTF. Combining the CDR3 with reference TRBV2 and TRBJ1-2 gives the whole variable domain EPEVTQTPSHQVTQMGQEVILRCVPISNHLYFYWYRQILGQKVEFLVSFYNNEISEKSEIFDDQFSVERPDGSNFTLKIRSTKLEDSAMYFCAGSTINYGYTFGSGTRLTVV.

This chain connects TRBV28 to TRBJ2-1, with TRBD1 matching over 7 bases. The CDR3 runs to 14 residues. Germline V gene lookup returns CDR1 MDHEN and CDR2 SYDVKM. After removal of 6 bases from V and 8 bases from J, the junction contained 10 bases not matched to a gene. This CDR3 reads CASSHYTGADEQFF. The CDR3 nucleotides read TGTGCCAGCAGCCATTATACAGGGGCCGATGAGCAGTTCTTC.

The genes are TRBV6-5 and TRBJ2-3; D is unclear. V was shortened by 2 bases and J by 0 bases, with 9 bases between the two germline ends. The CDR3 runs 15 residues. Per the germline V gene, CDR1 is MNHEY and CDR2 is SVGAGI. The DNA for the CDR3 is TGTGCCAGCAGTTACAACCCACATAGCACAGATACGCAGTATTTT. Its translation: CASSYNPHSTDTQYF.

This rearrangement joins TRBV7-9 to TRBJ2-1, with 8 bases fitting TRBD1. V shed 3 bases and J 2 bases; nucleotides not matched to a gene: 6. Germline V lookup: CDR1 SEHNR, CDR2 FQNEAQ (reference sequence). The CDR3 runs to 16 residues. CDR3 in amino acids: CASSFRGQFPYNEQFF. CDR3 in DNA: TGTGCCAGCAGCTTCAGGGGGCAATTCCCCTACAATGAGCAGTTCTTC.

CDR3 coding DNA: TGTGCCAGCAGCCCAGTTGGTAGCGGATTCTACGAGCAGTACTTC. Its protein product is CASSPVGSGFYEQYF. The rearrangement joins TRBV11-2 to TRBJ2-7, with D possibly matching TRBD2 (6 bases). Germline V gene sequence: CDR1 SGHAT, CDR2 FQNNGV. Trimming removed 5 bases from V and 3 bases from J, with 17 bases in between. The CDR3 loop spans 15 amino acids.

In nucleotides, the CDR3 is TGTGCCAGCAGCCCCCCGGGGGAGACCCAGTACTTC. Translating gives CASSPPGETQYF. The chain uses TRBV7-8 and TRBJ2-5; tentative D call: TRBD2 (5 bases). V gave up 5 bases and J gave up 5 bases, with 9 bases separating them. CDR3 size: 12 residues. CDR1 is SGHVS, CDR2 FQNEAQ, per germline. Combining the CDR3 with reference TRBV7-8 and TRBJ2-5 gives the whole variable domain GAGVSQSPRYKVAKRGQDVALRCDPISGHVSLFWYQQALGQGPEFLTYFQNEAQLDKSGLPSDRFFAERPEGSVSTLKIQRTQQEDSAVYLCASSPPGETQYFGPGTRLLVL.

The chain has TRBV4-1 and TRBJ2-5; 11 nucleotides line up with TRBD2. CDR3 length: 15 amino acids. The V segment lost 6 bases and the J segment 2 bases; nucleotides outside the gene matches: 5. Germline values: CDR1 MGHRA, CDR2 YSYEKL. CDR3 DNA: TGCGCCAGCAGGCGAGGGACTAGCGGACAAGAGACCCAGTACTTC. Translation: CASRRGTSGQETQYF.

The rearrangement uses TRBV7-2 and TRBJ1-2, with 9 positions matching TRBD1. This CDR3 is 14 amino acids long. Germline V gene sequence: CDR1 SGHTA, CDR2 FQGNSA. V was pared by 3 bases and J by 8 bases, with 7 bases of the junction left unmatched. The CDR3 DNA is TGTGCCAGCAGCTTCTTACAGGGGGCCCAGGGCTACACCTTC. Amino acids: CASSFLQGAQGYTF. The full variable domain, rest sourced from reference TRBV7-2 and TRBJ1-2, is GAGVSQSPSNKVTEKGKDVELRCDPISGHTALYWYRQSLGQGLEFLIYFQGNSAPDKSGLPSDRFSAERTGGSVSTLTIQRTQQEDSAVYLCASSFLQGAQGYTFGSGTRLTVV.

This sequence joins TRBV19 and TRBJ1-1, with D perhaps TRBD1 (6 bases). The V gene's germline CDR1 is LNHDA and CDR2 SQIVND (reference sequence). This CDR3 comprises 15 residues. V lost 10 bases, J lost 4 bases, and 22 bases lay in between. CDR3 sequence (DNA): TGTGCCACGAAGGACAGAGGACCTTCTGGCACTGAAGCTTTCTTT. Translating it yields CATKDRGPSGTEAFF.

The J gene is TRBJ2-3, the V gene TRBV19, with 9 bases matching TRBD1. Trimming took 8 bases from V and 4 from J; bases not matched to a gene: 16. Germline values: CDR1 LNHDA, CDR2 SQIVND (reference sequence). This CDR3 spans 17 amino acids. The CDR3 nucleotides are TGTGCCAGTTCCCTCTCCCGACAGGGGGAGAGCGCAGATACGCAGTATTTT. This codes for CASSLSRQGESADTQYF.

This clone has only a few counts. The V gene is TRBV7-9, the J gene TRBJ1-1, with D perhaps matching TRBD1 (5 bases). In germline, CDR1 is SEHNR, CDR2 FQNEAQ (reference sequence). V was clipped by 5 bases and J by 2 bases, with 12 bases between them. This CDR3 comprises 14 residues. The CDR3 DNA reads as TGTGCCAGCAGCCCTACGACAGTTAACACTGAAGCTTTCTTT. It encodes CASSPTTVNTEAFF. Full variable domain (rest looked up from reference TRBV7-9 and TRBJ1-1): DTGVSQNPRHKITKRGQNVTFRCDPISEHNRLYWYRQTLGQGPEFLTYFQNEAQLEKSRLLSDRFSAERPKGSFSTLEIQRTEQGDSAMYLCASSPTTVNTEAFFGQGTRLTVV.

This clone appeared a single time. The V call is TRBV11-2, the J call TRBJ1-3; D is undetermined. The length of the CDR3 is 15 residues. Germline CDR1 reads SGHAT; CDR2 reads FQNNGV. Trimming removed 0 bases from V and 1 base from J, with 7 bases in between. The CDR3 sequence: CASSLEGRSGNTIYF. As DNA, the CDR3 is TGTGCCAGCAGCTTAGAAGGGAGATCTGGAAACACCATATATTTT.